This T cell receptor (beta chain) comes out of a study of blood T cell repertoires in COVID-19. Study-level information: Samples taken during acute and convalescent COVID-19 were collected in the United States, Italy and Spain. The cDNA or gDNA used as material had been derived from T cells, B-cell-depleted T cells, or PBMCs.

V lost 5 bases to trimming and J lost 4 bases; unmatched junction nucleotides: 10. Germline loops: CDR1 LGHNT, CDR2 FRNRAP. This CDR3 comprises 16 residues. Per the study methods: Estimation of nucleated cell counts was performed using reference gene primer amplification. The table came from immunoSEQ multiplex PCR; TCRdb's copy has only in-frame clones and leaves some out. V, J and clone size were drawn from that table, and D and trimming were deduced from the DNA. This table holds some 96,000 clones, more than 75% found once. The V call is TRBV12-5, the J call TRBJ2-1, with 8 bases fitting TRBD2. The specimen sequenced was peripheral blood. This receptor was identified in a human donor in a cohort sampled during active COVID-19. This CDR3 is CASGHRGSGTYNEQFF. Here the CDR3 DNA reads TGTGCTAGTGGTCACCGGGGTAGCGGGACTTACAATGAGCAGTTCTTC.